This T cell receptor beta chain was sequenced during a study of cytomegalovirus exposure and HLA in healthy donors. The study, taken as a whole, reports: As a later analysis showed, a missense DCLRE1C variant was linked to trimming of TCR beta V- and J-genes. CMV serostatus was the sole immune exposure information available. Most CMV-associated TCR beta chains appeared HLA-restricted in a later analysis. There were some V segments, including TRBV6-2 and TRBV6-3, excluded as indistinguishable.

Vbeta (60) and Jbeta (13) primers were used in the PCR. Sequencing was performed with immunoSEQ multiplex PCR; in TCRdb, only in-frame clones are kept and a portion is missing. The data contain 35,000 to 40,000 clones, 74% of them singletons. Germline CDR1 is MNHEY and CDR2 is SVGAGI. The CDR3 consists of 16 residues. Trimming stripped 0 bases from V and 5 bases from J, with 15 bases between. A remark on this clone: Its cognate antigen is unknown.

The clonotype originates from a young man in good health and CMV-seronegative. The chain has TRBV6-5 and TRBJ2-3, with a weak D call TRBD2 (6 bases). The material sequenced was PBMCs. This CDR3 is CASSYSGGYSLDTQYF. The CDR3 DNA reads as TGTGCCAGCAGTTACTCAGGAGGGTATAGCCTAGATACGCAGTATTTT.